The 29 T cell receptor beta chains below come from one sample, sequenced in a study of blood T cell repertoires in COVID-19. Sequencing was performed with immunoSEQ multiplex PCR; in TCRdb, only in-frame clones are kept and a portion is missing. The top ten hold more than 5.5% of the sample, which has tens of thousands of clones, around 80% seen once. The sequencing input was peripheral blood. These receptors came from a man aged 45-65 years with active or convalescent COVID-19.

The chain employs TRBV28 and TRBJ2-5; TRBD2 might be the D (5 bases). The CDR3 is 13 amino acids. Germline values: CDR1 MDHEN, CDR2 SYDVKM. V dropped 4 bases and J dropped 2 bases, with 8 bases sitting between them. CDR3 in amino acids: CASSSPGQETQYF. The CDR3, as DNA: TGTGCCAGCAGTTCGCCGGGACAAGAGACCCAGTACTTC. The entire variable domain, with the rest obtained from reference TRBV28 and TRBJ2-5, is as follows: DVKVTQSSRYLVKRTGEKVFLECVQDMDHENMFWYRQDPGLGLRLIYFSYDVKMKEKGDIPEGYSVSREKKERFSLILESASTNQTSMYLCASSSPGQETQYFGPGTRLLVL.

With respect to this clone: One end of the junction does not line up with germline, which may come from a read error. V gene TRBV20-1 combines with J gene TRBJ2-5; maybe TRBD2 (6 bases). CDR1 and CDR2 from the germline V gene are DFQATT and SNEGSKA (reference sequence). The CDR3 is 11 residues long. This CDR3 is CAMEGPETQYF. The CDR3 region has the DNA TGTGCTATGGAGGGTCCTGAGACCCAGTACTTC.

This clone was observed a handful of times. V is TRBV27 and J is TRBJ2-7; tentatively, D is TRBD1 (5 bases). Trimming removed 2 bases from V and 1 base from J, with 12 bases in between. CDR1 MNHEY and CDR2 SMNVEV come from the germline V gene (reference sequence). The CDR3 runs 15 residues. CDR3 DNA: TGTGCCAGCAGTTTAACCAGGGTTGGGTCCTACGAGCAGTACTTC. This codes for CASSLTRVGSYEQYF.

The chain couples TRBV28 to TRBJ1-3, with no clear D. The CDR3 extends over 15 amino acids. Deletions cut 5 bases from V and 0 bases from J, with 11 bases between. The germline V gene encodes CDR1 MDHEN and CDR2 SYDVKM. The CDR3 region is CASSARRSSGNTIYF. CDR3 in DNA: TGTGCCAGCAGTGCCCGTCGGAGCTCTGGAAACACCATATATTTT.

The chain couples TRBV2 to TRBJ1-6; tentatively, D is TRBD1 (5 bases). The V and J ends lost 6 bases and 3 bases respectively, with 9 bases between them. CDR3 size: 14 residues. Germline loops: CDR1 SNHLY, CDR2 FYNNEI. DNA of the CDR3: TGTGCCAGCAGGGGGGAGGGCTATAATTCACCCCTCCACTTT. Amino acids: CASRGEGYNSPLHF. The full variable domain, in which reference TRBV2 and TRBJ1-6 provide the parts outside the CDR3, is EPEVTQTPSHQVTQMGQEVILRCVPISNHLYFYWYRQILGQKVEFLVSFYNNEISEKSEIFDDQFSVERPDGSNFTLKIRSTKLEDSAMYFCASRGEGYNSPLHFGNGTRLTVT.

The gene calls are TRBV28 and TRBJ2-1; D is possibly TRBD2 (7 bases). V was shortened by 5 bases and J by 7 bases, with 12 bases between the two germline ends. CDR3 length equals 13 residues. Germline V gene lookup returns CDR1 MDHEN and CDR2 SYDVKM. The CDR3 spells CASSVGGRNEQFF. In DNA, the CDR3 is TGTGCCAGCAGTGTCGGGGGGCGGAATGAGCAGTTCTTC. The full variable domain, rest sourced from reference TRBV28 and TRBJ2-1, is DVKVTQSSRYLVKRTGEKVFLECVQDMDHENMFWYRQDPGLGLRLIYFSYDVKMKEKGDIPEGYSVSREKKERFSLILESASTNQTSMYLCASSVGGRNEQFFGPGTRLTVL.

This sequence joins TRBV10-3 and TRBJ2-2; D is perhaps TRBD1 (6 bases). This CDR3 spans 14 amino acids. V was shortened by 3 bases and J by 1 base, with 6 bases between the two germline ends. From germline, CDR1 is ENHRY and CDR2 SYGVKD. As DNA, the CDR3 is TGTGCCATCAGTGACAGGGGGAACACCGGGGAGCTGTTTTTT. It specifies CAISDRGNTGELFF.

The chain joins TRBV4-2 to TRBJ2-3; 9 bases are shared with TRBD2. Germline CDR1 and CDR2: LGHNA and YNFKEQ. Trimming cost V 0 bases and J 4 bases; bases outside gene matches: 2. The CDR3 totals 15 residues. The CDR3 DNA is TGTGCCAGCAGCCAAGAGCGGGGGGGCCCAGATACGCAGTATTTT. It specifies CASSQERGGPDTQYF.

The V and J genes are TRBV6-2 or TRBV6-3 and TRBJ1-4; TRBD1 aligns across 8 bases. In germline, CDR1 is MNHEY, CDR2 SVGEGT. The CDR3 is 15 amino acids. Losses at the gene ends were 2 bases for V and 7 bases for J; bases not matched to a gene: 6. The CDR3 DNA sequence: TGTGCCAGCAGTTACATCGGACAGGGTTTTGAAAAACTGTTTTTT. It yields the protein CASSYIGQGFEKLFF.

CDR3 in amino acids: CASSQDLQNTIYF. CDR3 in DNA: TGTGCCAGCAGTCAAGACTTACAAAACACCATATATTTT. The V call is TRBV28, the J call TRBJ1-3, with no clear D. This CDR3 spans 13 amino acids. The germline CDR1 and CDR2 sequences are MDHEN and SYDVKM. The ends were cut back, 5 bases at V and 6 bases at J, with 11 bases in the middle.

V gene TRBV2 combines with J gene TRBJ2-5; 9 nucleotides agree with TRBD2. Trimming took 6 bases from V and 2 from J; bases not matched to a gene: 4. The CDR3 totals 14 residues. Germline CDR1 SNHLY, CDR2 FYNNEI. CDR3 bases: TGTGCCAGCAGGGCAGGACTAGCGCAAGAGACCCAGTACTTC. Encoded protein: CASRAGLAQETQYF.

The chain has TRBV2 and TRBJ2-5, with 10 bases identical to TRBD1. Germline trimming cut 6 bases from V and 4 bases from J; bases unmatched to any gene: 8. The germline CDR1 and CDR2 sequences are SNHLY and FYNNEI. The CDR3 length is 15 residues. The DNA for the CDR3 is TGTGCCAGCAGGATGGGACAGGGGAACGGAGAGACCCAGTACTTC. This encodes CASRMGQGNGETQYF.

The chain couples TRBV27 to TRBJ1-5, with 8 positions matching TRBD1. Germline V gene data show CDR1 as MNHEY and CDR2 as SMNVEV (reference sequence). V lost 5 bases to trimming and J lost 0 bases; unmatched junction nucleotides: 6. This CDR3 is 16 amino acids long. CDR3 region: CASSAGTGRSNQPQHF. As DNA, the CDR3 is TGTGCCAGCAGTGCTGGGACAGGTCGTAGCAATCAGCCCCAGCATTTT.

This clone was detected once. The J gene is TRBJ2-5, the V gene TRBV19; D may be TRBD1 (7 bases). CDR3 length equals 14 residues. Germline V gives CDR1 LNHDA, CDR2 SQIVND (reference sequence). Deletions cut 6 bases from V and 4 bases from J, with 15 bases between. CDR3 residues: CASRGGQMRETQYF. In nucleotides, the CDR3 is TGTGCCAGTAGGGGGGGACAGATGAGAGAGACCCAGTACTTC. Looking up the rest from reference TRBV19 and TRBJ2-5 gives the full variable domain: DGGITQSPKYLFRKEGQNVTLSCEQNLNHDAMYWYRQDPGQGLRLIYYSQIVNDFQKGDIAEGYSVSREKKESFPLTVTSAQKNPTAFYLCASRGGQMRETQYFGPGTRLLVL.

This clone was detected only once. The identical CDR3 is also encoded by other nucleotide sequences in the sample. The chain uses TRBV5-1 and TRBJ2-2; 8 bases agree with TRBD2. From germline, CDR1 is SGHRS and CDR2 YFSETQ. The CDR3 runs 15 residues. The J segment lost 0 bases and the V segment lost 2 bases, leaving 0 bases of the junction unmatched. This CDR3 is CASSLAGANTGELFF. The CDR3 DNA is TGCGCCAGCAGCTTAGCGGGAGCGAACACCGGGGAGCTGTTTTTT.

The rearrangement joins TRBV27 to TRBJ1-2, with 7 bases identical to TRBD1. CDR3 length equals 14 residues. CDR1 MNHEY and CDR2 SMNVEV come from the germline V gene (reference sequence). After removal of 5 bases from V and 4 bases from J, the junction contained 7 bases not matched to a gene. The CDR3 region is CASSPGQRVYGYTF. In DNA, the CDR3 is TGTGCCAGCAGTCCGGGACAGCGGGTCTATGGCTACACCTTC.

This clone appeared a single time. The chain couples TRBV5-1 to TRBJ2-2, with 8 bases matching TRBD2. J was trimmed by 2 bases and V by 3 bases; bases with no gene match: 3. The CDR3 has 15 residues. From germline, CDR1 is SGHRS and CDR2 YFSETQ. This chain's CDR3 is CASSSRGGNTGELFF. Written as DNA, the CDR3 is TGCGCCAGCAGCTCTCGGGGGGGAAACACCGGGGAGCTGTTTTTT.

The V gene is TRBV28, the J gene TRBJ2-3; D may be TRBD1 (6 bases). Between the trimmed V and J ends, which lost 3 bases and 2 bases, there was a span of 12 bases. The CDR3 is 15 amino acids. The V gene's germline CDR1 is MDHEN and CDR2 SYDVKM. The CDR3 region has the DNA TGTGCCAGCAGTTTGGGAACAGGGCCCACAGATACGCAGTATTTT. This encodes CASSLGTGPTDTQYF.

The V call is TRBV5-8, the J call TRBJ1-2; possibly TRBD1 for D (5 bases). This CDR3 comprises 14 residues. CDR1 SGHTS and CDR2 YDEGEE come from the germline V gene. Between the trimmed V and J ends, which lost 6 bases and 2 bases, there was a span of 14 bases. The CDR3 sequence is CASIPWEGNYGYTF. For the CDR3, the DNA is TGTGCCAGCATCCCTTGGGAGGGGAACTATGGCTACACCTTC.

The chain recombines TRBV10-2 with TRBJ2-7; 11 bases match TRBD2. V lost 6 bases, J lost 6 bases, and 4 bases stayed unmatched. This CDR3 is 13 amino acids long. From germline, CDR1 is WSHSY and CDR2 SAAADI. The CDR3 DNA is TGCGCCAGCAGACTAGCGGGGGAAGGCGAGCAGTACTTC. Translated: CASRLAGEGEQYF.

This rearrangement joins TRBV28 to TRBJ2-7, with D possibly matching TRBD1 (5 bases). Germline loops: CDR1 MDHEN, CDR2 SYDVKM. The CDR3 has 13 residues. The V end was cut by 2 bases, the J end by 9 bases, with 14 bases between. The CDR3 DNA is TGTGCCAGCAGTTTAATGACAGCCGGCCCGCAGTACTTC. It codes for CASSLMTAGPQYF.

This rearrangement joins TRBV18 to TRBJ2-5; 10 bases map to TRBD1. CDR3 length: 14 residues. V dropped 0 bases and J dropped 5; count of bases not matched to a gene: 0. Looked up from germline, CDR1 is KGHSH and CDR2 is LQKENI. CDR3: CASSPPTGGETQYF. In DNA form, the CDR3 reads TGTGCCAGCTCACCACCGACAGGGGGCGAGACCCAGTACTTC. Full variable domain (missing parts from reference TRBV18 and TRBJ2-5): NAGVMQNPRHLVRRRGQEARLRCSPMKGHSHVYWYRQLPEEGLKFMVYLQKENIIDESGMPKERFSAEFPKEGPSILRIQQVVRGDSAAYFCASSPPTGGETQYFGPGTRLLVL.

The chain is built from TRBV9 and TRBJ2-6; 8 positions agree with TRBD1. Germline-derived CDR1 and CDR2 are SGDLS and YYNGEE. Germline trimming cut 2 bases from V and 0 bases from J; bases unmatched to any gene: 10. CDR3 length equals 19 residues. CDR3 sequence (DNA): TGTGCCAGCAGCGTTTCCGCGGGACAGGACTACTCTGGGGCCAACGTCCTGACTTTC. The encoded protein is CASSVSAGQDYSGANVLTF.

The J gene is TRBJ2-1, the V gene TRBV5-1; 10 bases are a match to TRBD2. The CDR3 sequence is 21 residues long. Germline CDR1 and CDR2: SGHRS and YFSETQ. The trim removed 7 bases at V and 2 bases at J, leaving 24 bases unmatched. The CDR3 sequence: CASRPLLSSGGDWVPYNEQFF. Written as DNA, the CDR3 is TGCGCCAGCCGACCTCTCCTGTCCAGCGGGGGGGATTGGGTTCCCTACAATGAGCAGTTCTTC.

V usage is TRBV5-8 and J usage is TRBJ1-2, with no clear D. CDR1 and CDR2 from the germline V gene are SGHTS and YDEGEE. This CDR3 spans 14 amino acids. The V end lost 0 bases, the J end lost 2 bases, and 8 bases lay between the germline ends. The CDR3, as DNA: TGTGCCAGCAGCTTGGAAAGCAGGAACTATGGCTACACCTTC. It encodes CASSLESRNYGYTF.

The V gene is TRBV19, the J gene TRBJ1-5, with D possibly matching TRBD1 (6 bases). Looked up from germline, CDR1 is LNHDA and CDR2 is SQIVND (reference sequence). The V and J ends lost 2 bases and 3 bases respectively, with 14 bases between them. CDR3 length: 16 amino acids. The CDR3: CASSISRDTYNQPQHF. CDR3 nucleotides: TGTGCCAGTAGTATATCCCGGGACACGTACAATCAGCCCCAGCATTTT.

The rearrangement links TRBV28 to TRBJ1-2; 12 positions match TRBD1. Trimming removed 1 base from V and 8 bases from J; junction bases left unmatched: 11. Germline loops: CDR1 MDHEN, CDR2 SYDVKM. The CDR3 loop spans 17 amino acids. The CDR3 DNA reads TGTGCCAGCAGTTTATACAACGTCGGGACAGGGGGCGAAGGCTACACCTTC. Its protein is CASSLYNVGTGGEGYTF.

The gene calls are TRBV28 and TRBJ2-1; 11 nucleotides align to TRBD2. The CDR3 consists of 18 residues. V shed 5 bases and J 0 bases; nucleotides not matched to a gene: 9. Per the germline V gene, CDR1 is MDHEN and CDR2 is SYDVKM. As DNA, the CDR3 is TGTGCCAGCAGTCTACTAGCGGGGGCCAGTAGCTCCTACAATGAGCAGTTCTTC. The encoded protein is CASSLLAGASSSYNEQFF.

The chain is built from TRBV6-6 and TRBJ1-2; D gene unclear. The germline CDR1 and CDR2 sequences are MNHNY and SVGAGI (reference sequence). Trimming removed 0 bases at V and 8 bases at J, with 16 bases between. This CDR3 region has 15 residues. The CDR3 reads CASSYSEQSSEGYTF. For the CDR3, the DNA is TGTGCCAGCAGTTACTCGGAACAGTCGTCCGAAGGCTACACCTTC.